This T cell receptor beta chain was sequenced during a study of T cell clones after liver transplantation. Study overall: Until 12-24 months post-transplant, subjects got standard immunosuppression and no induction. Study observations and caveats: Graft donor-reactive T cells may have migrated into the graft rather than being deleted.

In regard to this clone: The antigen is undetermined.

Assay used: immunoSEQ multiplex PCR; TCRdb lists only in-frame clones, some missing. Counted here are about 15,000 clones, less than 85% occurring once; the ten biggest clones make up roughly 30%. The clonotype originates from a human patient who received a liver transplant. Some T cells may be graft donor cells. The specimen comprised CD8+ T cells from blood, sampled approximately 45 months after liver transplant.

CDR3 region: CASSFRVSSYEQYF. DNA for the CDR3: TGCGCCAGCAGCTTTAGGGTAAGCTCCTACGAGCAGTACTTC. This chain uses TRBV5-1 with TRBJ2-7, with D unclear. This CDR3 contains 14 residues. Germline assignment: CDR1 SGHRS and CDR2 YFSETQ. V lost 2 bases to trimming and J lost 0 bases, with 9 bases between them.